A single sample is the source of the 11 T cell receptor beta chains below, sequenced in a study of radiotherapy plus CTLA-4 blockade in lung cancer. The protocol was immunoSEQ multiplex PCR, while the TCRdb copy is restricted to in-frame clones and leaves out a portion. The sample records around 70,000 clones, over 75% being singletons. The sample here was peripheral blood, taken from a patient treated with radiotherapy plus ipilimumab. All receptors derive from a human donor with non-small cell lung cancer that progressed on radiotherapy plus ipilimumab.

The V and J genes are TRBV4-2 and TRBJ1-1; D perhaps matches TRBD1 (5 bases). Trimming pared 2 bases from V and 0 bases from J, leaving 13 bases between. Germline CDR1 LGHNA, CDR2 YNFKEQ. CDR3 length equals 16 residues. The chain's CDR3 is CASSQLGQRMNTEAFF. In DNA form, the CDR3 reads TGTGCCAGCAGCCAACTGGGGCAGCGAATGAACACTGAAGCTTTCTTT.

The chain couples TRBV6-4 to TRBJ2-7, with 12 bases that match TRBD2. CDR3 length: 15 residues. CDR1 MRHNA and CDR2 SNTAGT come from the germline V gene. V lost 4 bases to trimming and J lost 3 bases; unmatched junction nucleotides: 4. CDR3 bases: TGTGCCAGCAGTGGCGGACTAGCGGGGAACTACGAGCAGTACTTC. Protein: CASSGGLAGNYEQYF.

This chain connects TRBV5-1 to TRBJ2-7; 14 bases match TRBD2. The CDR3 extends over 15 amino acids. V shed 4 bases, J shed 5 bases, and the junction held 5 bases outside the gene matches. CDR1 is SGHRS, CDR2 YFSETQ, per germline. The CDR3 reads CASSLGTSGRNEQYV. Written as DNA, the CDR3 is TGCGCCAGCAGCCTCGGGACTAGCGGGAGAAACGAGCAGTACGTC.

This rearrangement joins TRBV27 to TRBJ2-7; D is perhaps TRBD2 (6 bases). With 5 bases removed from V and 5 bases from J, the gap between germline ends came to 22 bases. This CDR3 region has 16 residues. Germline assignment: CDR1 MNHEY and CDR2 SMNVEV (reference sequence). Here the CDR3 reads CASSLLTGLLQDEQYF. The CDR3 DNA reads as TGTGCCAGCAGTCTCCTTACGGGACTCCTCCAGGACGAGCAGTACTTC.

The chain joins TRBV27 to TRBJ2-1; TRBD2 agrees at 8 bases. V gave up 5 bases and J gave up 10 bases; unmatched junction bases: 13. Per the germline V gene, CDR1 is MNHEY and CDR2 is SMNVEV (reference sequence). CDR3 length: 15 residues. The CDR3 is CASSPRAGATLEQFF. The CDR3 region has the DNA TGTGCCAGCAGTCCGAGAGCGGGGGCAACGTTGGAGCAGTTCTTC.

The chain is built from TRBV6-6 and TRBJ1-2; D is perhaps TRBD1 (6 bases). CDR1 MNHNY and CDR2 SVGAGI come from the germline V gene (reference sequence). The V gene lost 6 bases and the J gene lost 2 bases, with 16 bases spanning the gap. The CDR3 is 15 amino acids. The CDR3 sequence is CASSHRDTRNYGYTF. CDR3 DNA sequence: TGTGCCAGCAGCCACAGGGACACCCGGAACTATGGCTACACCTTC.

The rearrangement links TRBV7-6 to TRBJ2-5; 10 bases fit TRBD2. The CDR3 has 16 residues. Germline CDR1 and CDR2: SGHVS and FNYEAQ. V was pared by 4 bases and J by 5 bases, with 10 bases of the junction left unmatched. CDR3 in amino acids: CASSSQTGLAVETQYF. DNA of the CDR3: TGTGCCAGCAGCTCCCAAACTGGACTAGCGGTCGAGACCCAGTACTTC.

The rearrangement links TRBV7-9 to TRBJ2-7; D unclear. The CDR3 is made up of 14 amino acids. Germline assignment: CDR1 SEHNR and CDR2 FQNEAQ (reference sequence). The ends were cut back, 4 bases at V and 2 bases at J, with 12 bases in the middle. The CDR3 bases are TGTGCCAGCAGCTCTAAACCTCGTCCCTACGAGCAGTACGTC. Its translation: CASSSKPRPYEQYV.

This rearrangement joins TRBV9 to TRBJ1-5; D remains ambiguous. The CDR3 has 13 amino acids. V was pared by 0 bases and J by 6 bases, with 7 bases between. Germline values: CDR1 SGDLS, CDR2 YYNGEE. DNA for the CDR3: TGTGCCAGCAGCGTAGGATCGAGTCAGCCCCAGCATTTT. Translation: CASSVGSSQPQHF.

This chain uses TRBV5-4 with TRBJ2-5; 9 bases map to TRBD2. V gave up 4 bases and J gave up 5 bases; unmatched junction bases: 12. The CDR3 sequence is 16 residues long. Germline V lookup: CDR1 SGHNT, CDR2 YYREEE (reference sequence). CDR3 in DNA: TGTGCCAGCAGCCCGACTAGCGGCATTGGGAGGGAGACCCAGTACTTC. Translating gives CASSPTSGIGRETQYF.

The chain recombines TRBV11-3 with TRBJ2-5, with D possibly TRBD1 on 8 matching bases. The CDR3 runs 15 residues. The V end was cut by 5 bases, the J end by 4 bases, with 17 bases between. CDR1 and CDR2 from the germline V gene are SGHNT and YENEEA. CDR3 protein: CASSVGQGGLETQYF. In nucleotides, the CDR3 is TGTGCCAGCAGCGTAGGACAGGGAGGGTTAGAGACCCAGTACTTC. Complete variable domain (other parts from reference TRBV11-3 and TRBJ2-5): EAGVVQSPRYKIIEKKQPVAFWCNPISGHNTLYWYLQNLGQGPELLIRYENEEAVDDSQLPKDRFSAERLKGVDSTLKIQPAELGDSAVYLCASSVGQGGLETQYFGPGTRLLVL.